Listed below are T cell receptor beta chains from one sample, sequenced in a study of T-cell reconstitution after alpha-beta-depleted transplantation in children. One entry per CDR3 protein results from TCRdb running MiXCR on the PCR reads. The sample has roughly 150,000 distinct CDR3 sequences, roughly 10% seen once; the top ten hold about 13%. This specimen was PBMCs, taken before TCRalphabeta/CD19-depleted stem cell transplant. Receptors originate from a boy between 2 and 10 years old with acute myeloid leukemia, due to receive a stem cell transplant. Both conserved end residues are part of each CDR3. Each record gives: J gene, CDR3 length, D gene, V gene, clone size, CDR3 DNA, CDR3 protein. A D gene is named only where the DNA matches it firmly. Some rows mark clone size as missing; the rest say once, few, many or name a class of expanded clone.

j_call: TRBJ1-2; cdr3_length: 15; d_call: TRBD1; v_call: TRBV4-2; clone_size: -; cdr3_nt: TGTGCCAGCAGCGCCCGGACAGGGGATGGAAGTGGCTACACCTTC; cdr3_aa: CASSARTGDGSGYTF
j_call: TRBJ2-2; cdr3_length: 17; d_call: TRBD2; v_call: TRBV5-4; clone_size: -; cdr3_nt: TGTGCCAGCAGCCCCGCGAGAAGCGGGGGGAACACCGGGGAGCTGTTTTTT; cdr3_aa: CASSPARSGGNTGELFF
j_call: TRBJ1-5; cdr3_length: 14; d_call: -; v_call: TRBV10-3; clone_size: many; cdr3_nt: TGTGCCATCAGTGAGTCGTGGGGGGATCAGCCCCAGCATTTT; cdr3_aa: CAISESWGDQPQHF
j_call: TRBJ2-2; cdr3_length: 12; d_call: TRBD1; v_call: TRBV20-1; clone_size: many; cdr3_nt: TGCAGTGCCGGGACAGGCCCCGGGGAGCTGTTTTTT; cdr3_aa: CSAGTGPGELFF
j_call: TRBJ2-1; cdr3_length: 16; d_call: -; v_call: TRBV4-2; clone_size: many; cdr3_nt: TGTGCCAGCAGCCAAGATGGGTCGGGAAACTACAATGAGCAGTTCTTC; cdr3_aa: CASSQDGSGNYNEQFF
j_call: TRBJ2-2; cdr3_length: 18; d_call: TRBD1; v_call: TRBV5-5; clone_size: many; cdr3_nt: TGTGCCAGCACCCGGGACAGGAGAAGATATTCGAACACCGGGGAGCTGTTTTTT; cdr3_aa: CASTRDRRRYSNTGELFF
j_call: TRBJ2-2; cdr3_length: 15; d_call: -; v_call: TRBV11-2; clone_size: many; cdr3_nt: TGTGCCAGCAGCTTTTCGGGAACCAACACCGGGGAGCTGTTTTTT; cdr3_aa: CASSFSGTNTGELFF
j_call: TRBJ1-5; cdr3_length: 15; d_call: -; v_call: TRBV3-1; clone_size: many; cdr3_nt: TGTGCCAGCAGCCAAGATGTGAGGGCTGGGCAGCCCCAGCATTTT; cdr3_aa: CASSQDVRAGQPQHF
j_call: TRBJ1-4; cdr3_length: 15; d_call: -; v_call: TRBV7-9; clone_size: -; cdr3_nt: TGTGCCAGCAACCGAGGACGGAACAAGAATGAAAAACTGTTTTTT; cdr3_aa: CASNRGRNKNEKLFF
j_call: TRBJ1-5; cdr3_length: 16; d_call: -; v_call: TRBV20-1; clone_size: many; cdr3_nt: TGCAGTGCTAAGATCCTTGGCCTGAATAACAATCAGCCCCAGCATTTT; cdr3_aa: CSAKILGLNNNQPQHF
j_call: TRBJ1-5; cdr3_length: 12; d_call: -; v_call: TRBV15; clone_size: many; cdr3_nt: TGTGCCACCAGCAGAGATGGTCAGCCCCAGCATTTT; cdr3_aa: CATSRDGQPQHF
j_call: TRBJ2-7; cdr3_length: 18; d_call: TRBD2; v_call: TRBV11-1; clone_size: -; cdr3_nt: TGTGCCAGCAGCTTATTCATTACTAGCGGGAGTAGGAACTACGAGCAGTACTTC; cdr3_aa: CASSLFITSGSRNYEQYF
j_call: TRBJ1-2; cdr3_length: 15; d_call: -; v_call: TRBV5-1; clone_size: many; cdr3_nt: TGCGCCAGCAGCTTGGATACAGGGAATAACTATGGCTACACCTTC; cdr3_aa: CASSLDTGNNYGYTF
j_call: TRBJ1-6; cdr3_length: 15; d_call: -; v_call: TRBV19; clone_size: many; cdr3_nt: TGTGCCAGTAGGGTGGCCGGGGCGGAAAATTCACCCCTCCACTTT; cdr3_aa: CASRVAGAENSPLHF
j_call: TRBJ2-3; cdr3_length: 14; d_call: -; v_call: TRBV20-1; clone_size: many; cdr3_nt: TGCAGTGCTATCTGGGGACTTAGGTCCGATACGCAGTATTTT; cdr3_aa: CSAIWGLRSDTQYF
j_call: TRBJ2-1; cdr3_length: 17; d_call: TRBD2; v_call: TRBV13; clone_size: many; cdr3_nt: TGTGCCAGCAGCCCGGGGACTAGCGGGGGCCCCGGGAGTGAGCAGTTCTTC; cdr3_aa: CASSPGTSGGPGSEQFF